Below are 27 T cell receptor beta chains sequenced from a single sample in a study of blood T cell repertoires in COVID-19. Repertoires were generated with immunoSEQ multiplex PCR, while TCRdb's copy carries only in-frame clones and drops some. The sample holds about 170,000 clones; approximately 90% are singletons and the top ten take around 25%. Sample: peripheral blood. Receptors were obtained from a man aged 55 to 70 with acute or convalescent COVID-19.

In nucleotides, the CDR3 is TGTGCCAGCTCACCACGTTCGTTATCCCAGGGCACAGATACGCAGTATTTT. This gives the protein CASSPRSLSQGTDTQYF. The chain recombines TRBV18 with TRBJ2-3; D not certain. Germline V gene lookup returns CDR1 KGHSH and CDR2 LQKENI. This CDR3 comprises 17 residues. Trimming pared 1 base from V and 1 base from J, leaving 15 bases between. Based on the CDR3 plus reference TRBV18 and TRBJ2-3, the full variable domain is NAGVMQNPRHLVRRRGQEARLRCSPMKGHSHVYWYRQLPEEGLKFMVYLQKENIIDESGMPKERFSAEFPKEGPSILRIQQVVRGDSAAYFCASSPRSLSQGTDTQYFGPGTRLTVL.

This clone was seen a single time. The chain employs TRBV20-1 and TRBJ2-3; 7 bases line up with TRBD2. Looked up from germline, CDR1 is DFQATT and CDR2 is SNEGSKA (reference sequence). The CDR3 has 13 residues. V was pared by 3 bases and J by 4 bases, with 4 bases of the junction left unmatched. The DNA of the CDR3 is TGCAGTGCTAGTAGCGGGTTACCAGATACGCAGTATTTT. Translation gives CSASSGLPDTQYF.

The chain uses TRBV27 and TRBJ2-1, with TRBD2 identical over 12 bases. Trimming removed 5 bases from V and 7 bases from J; junction bases left unmatched: 15. This CDR3 is 18 amino acids long. Germline V gives CDR1 MNHEY, CDR2 SMNVEV (reference sequence). The CDR3 protein is CASSPRESPSGRENEQFF. CDR3 coding DNA: TGTGCCAGCAGTCCTCGAGAGTCCCCTAGCGGGAGGGAGAATGAGCAGTTCTTC.

The J gene is TRBJ1-2, the V gene TRBV7-9; maybe TRBD1 (5 bases). V lost 5 bases and J 1 base, leaving 8 bases between the germline ends. Germline lookup yields CDR1 SEHNR and CDR2 FQNEAQ (reference sequence). This CDR3 has 13 amino acids. The CDR3: CASSLRDNYGYTF. The CDR3, as DNA: TGTGCCAGCAGCCTCAGGGATAACTATGGCTACACCTTC.

The CDR3 DNA sequence: TGTGCCAGCAGCTTACGCGGGAGCTCCTACAATGAGCAGTTCTTC. This sequence encodes CASSLRGSSYNEQFF. The chain links TRBV7-9 to TRBJ2-1, with 7 bases aligning to TRBD2. The CDR3 spans 15 residues. Germline V gene sequence: CDR1 SEHNR, CDR2 FQNEAQ (reference sequence). Germline trimming cut 2 bases from V and 0 bases from J; bases unmatched to any gene: 1. The whole variable domain, filled in from reference TRBV7-9 and TRBJ2-1, reads DTGVSQNPRHKITKRGQNVTFRCDPISEHNRLYWYRQTLGQGPEFLTYFQNEAQLEKSRLLSDRFSAERPKGSFSTLEIQRTEQGDSAMYLCASSLRGSSYNEQFFGPGTRLTVL.

With respect to this clone: Compared with germline, one end of the junction differs, possibly owing to a read error. J is TRBJ2-1 and V is TRBV19; D may be TRBD1 or TRBD2 (6 bases each). The germline gives CDR1 LNHDA, CDR2 SQIVND (reference sequence). The CDR3 contains 15 residues. The CDR3 bases are TGTGCCAGTAGGATAGCGGACAGCTCCTACAATGAGCAGTTCTTC. Its translation: CASRIADSSYNEQFF.

This chain uses TRBV7-2 with TRBJ2-7; 7 bases agree with TRBD1. The CDR3 contains 14 residues. CDR1 SGHTA and CDR2 FQGNSA come from the germline V gene. After removal of 5 bases from V and 0 bases from J, the junction contained 4 bases not matched to a gene. The CDR3: CASSPQGSSYEQYF. CDR3 nucleotides: TGTGCCAGCAGCCCACAGGGGAGCTCCTACGAGCAGTACTTC. Drawing the rest from reference TRBV7-2 and TRBJ2-7, the complete variable domain is GAGVSQSPSNKVTEKGKDVELRCDPISGHTALYWYRQSLGQGLEFLIYFQGNSAPDKSGLPSDRFSAERTGGSVSTLTIQRTQQEDSAVYLCASSPQGSSYEQYFGPGTRLTVT.

This rearrangement joins TRBV5-6 to TRBJ1-4; D not certain. Trimming pared 0 bases from V and 4 bases from J, leaving 7 bases between. The CDR3 length is 14 residues. Germline loops: CDR1 SGHDT, CDR2 YYEEEE. CDR3 in amino acids: CASSLVQNNEKLFF. CDR3 DNA sequence: TGTGCCAGCAGCTTGGTACAGAATAATGAAAAACTGTTTTTT.

DNA of the CDR3: TGTGCCAGCAGTTATGGTAGCGGGAGTTACGAGCAGTACTTC. Translated, it gives CASSYGSGSYEQYF. The V and J genes are TRBV6-2 or TRBV6-3 and TRBJ2-7; 9 bases fit TRBD2. The V gene's germline CDR1 is MNHEY and CDR2 SVGEGT. V shed 3 bases, J shed 4 bases, and the junction held 4 bases outside the gene matches. This CDR3 has 14 amino acids.

This chain connects TRBV5-1 to TRBJ1-1; D is uncertain. Per the germline V gene, CDR1 is SGHRS and CDR2 is YFSETQ. The CDR3 is made up of 14 amino acids. Between the trimmed V and J ends, which lost 0 bases and 1 base, there was a span of 7 bases. CDR3 sequence reads: CASSLDSGNTEAFF. The CDR3 DNA sequence: TGCGCCAGCAGCTTGGATTCAGGGAACACTGAAGCTTTCTTT.

The genes are TRBV10-3 and TRBJ2-1; perhaps TRBD1 as D (6 bases). The germline gives CDR1 ENHRY, CDR2 SYGVKD. The CDR3 totals 15 residues. V lost 5 bases to trimming and J lost 2 bases, with 13 bases between them. The CDR3 DNA reads as TGTGCCATCAGTCAGGGGTCGATGGCCTACAATGAGCAGTTCTTC. The encoded protein is CAISQGSMAYNEQFF.

The J gene is TRBJ1-2, the V gene TRBV7-3; D possibly corresponds to TRBD1 (6 bases). The CDR3 is 15 residues long. Germline V CDR1 and CDR2: SGHTA, FQGTGA. The V gene lost 1 base and the J gene lost 8 bases, with 17 bases spanning the gap. CDR3 sequence reads: CASSLNHRVLKGYTF. The CDR3 DNA reads TGTGCCAGCAGCTTAAACCACAGGGTTCTGAAGGGCTACACCTTC.

The genes are TRBV5-1 and TRBJ1-2; 7 positions agree with TRBD1. The CDR3 extends over 14 amino acids. V shed 7 bases and J 2 bases; nucleotides not matched to a gene: 8. The germline CDR1 and CDR2 sequences are SGHRS and YFSETQ. The CDR3 loop reads CASYNRGLNYGYTF. The CDR3 nucleotides are TGCGCCAGCTACAACAGGGGCCTGAACTATGGCTACACCTTC.

V gene TRBV6-4 combines with J gene TRBJ2-2; TRBD2 might be the D (5 bases). Per the germline V gene, CDR1 is MRHNA and CDR2 is SNTAGT. V was shortened by 1 base and J by 5 bases, with 23 bases between the two germline ends. The CDR3 consists of 19 residues. CDR3: CASSDFLSGSSSRTGELFF. The CDR3 region has the DNA TGTGCCAGCAGTGACTTCCTGTCGGGGTCTAGTTCCCGGACCGGGGAGCTGTTTTTT.

The chain joins TRBV27 to TRBJ1-2; 8 bases are a match to TRBD1. V was pared by 6 bases and J by 0 bases, with 3 bases of the junction left unmatched. Germline V gene sequence: CDR1 MNHEY, CDR2 SMNVEV (reference sequence). The CDR3 length is 14 residues. The CDR3 DNA sequence: TGTGCCAGCAGAGACAGGGGAGCTAACTATGGCTACACCTTC. This sequence encodes CASRDRGANYGYTF.

The chain recombines TRBV7-9 with TRBJ2-7; 7 bases are shared with TRBD1. The CDR3 is 13 amino acids. Germline V gene lookup returns CDR1 SEHNR and CDR2 FQNEAQ (reference sequence). V shed 5 bases, J shed 3 bases, and the junction held 4 bases outside the gene matches. Written as DNA, the CDR3 is TGTGCCAGCAGCCCTAGACAGGGCTACGAGCAGTACTTC. As protein: CASSPRQGYEQYF.

The V and J genes are TRBV7-2 and TRBJ2-3, with 10 nucleotides matching TRBD2. This CDR3 spans 14 amino acids. Per the germline V gene, CDR1 is SGHTA and CDR2 is FQGNSA. J was trimmed by 6 bases and V by 3 bases; bases with no gene match: 3. CDR3 region: CASSLGTSADTQYF. DNA of the CDR3: TGTGCCAGCAGCTTGGGGACTAGCGCGGATACGCAGTATTTT.

V and J are TRBV24-1 and TRBJ1-1; 7 bases are a match to TRBD1. Germline CDR1 is KGHDR and CDR2 is SFDVKD. J lost 0 bases, V lost 3 bases, and 6 bases had no gene match. The CDR3 totals 16 residues. The CDR3 protein is CATSDLTTGMNTEAFF. CDR3 bases: TGTGCCACCAGTGATCTCACGACAGGGATGAACACTGAAGCTTTCTTT.

The V and J genes are TRBV7-2 and TRBJ2-1, with TRBD2 matching 9 bases. The CDR3 covers 16 residues. The V gene end was trimmed by 4 bases and the J gene end by 8 bases; junction bases not matched to a gene: 12. CDR1 is SGHTA, CDR2 FQGNSA, per germline. CDR3 coding DNA: TGTGCCAGCAGCTCCCTAAGGGCGGGGGGGAAGTATGAGCAGTTCTTC. It encodes CASSSLRAGGKYEQFF.

This sequence joins TRBV25-1 and TRBJ1-4; 9 nucleotides align to TRBD1. Germline V gene data show CDR1 as MGHDK and CDR2 as SYGVNS. The CDR3 runs 15 residues. The V segment lost 3 bases and the J segment 8 bases; nucleotides outside the gene matches: 7. The CDR3 nucleotides read TGTGCCAGCAGTGATAAGGGACAGGGCCTGGAAAAACTGTTTTTT. It translates to CASSDKGQGLEKLFF.

The chain combines TRBV15 with TRBJ2-1, with D possibly being TRBD2 (6 bases). The CDR3 is 14 amino acids. CDR1 and CDR2 (germline): LNHNV, YYDKDF (reference sequence). V lost 0 bases to trimming and J lost 8 bases, with 11 bases between them. In nucleotides, the CDR3 is TGTGCCACCAGCAGAGATCTGGAGGGTCATGAGCAGTTCTTC. Encoded protein: CATSRDLEGHEQFF.

CDR3 sequence: CASTARDTKGNGYTF. Written as DNA, the CDR3 is TGTGCCAGCACAGCAAGGGACACGAAGGGAAATGGCTACACCTTC. This chain joins TRBV25-1 and TRBJ1-2, with D possibly TRBD1 on 6 matching bases. Trimming removed 7 bases from V and 6 bases from J, with 21 bases in between. The CDR3 spans 15 residues. Per germline, CDR1 MGHDK and CDR2 SYGVNS.

The gene calls are TRBV27 and TRBJ2-7; TRBD1 matches 8 bases. CDR1 and CDR2 (germline): MNHEY, SMNVEV (reference sequence). The V gene end was trimmed by 6 bases and the J gene end by 2 bases; junction bases not matched to a gene: 6. This CDR3 comprises 14 residues. This CDR3 reads CASRSHRGAYEQYF. DNA for the CDR3: TGTGCCAGCAGATCCCACAGGGGGGCCTACGAGCAGTACTTC.

The chain recombines TRBV30 with TRBJ1-2; maybe TRBD1 (5 bases). The CDR3 sequence is 12 residues long. Trimming removed 0 bases at V and 8 bases at J, with 10 bases between. Germline CDR1 GTSNPN, CDR2 SVGIG (reference sequence). The CDR3 nucleotides read TGTGCCTGGAGTGTTGACAGCGGGGGCTACACCTTC. Its protein is CAWSVDSGGYTF.

The CDR3 sequence: CASSESGFYQPQHF. As DNA, the CDR3 is TGTGCCAGCAGTGAATCAGGTTTTTATCAGCCCCAGCATTTT. This chain joins TRBV6-1 and TRBJ1-5, with unresolved D. Germline CDR1 is MNHNS and CDR2 is SASEGT. The CDR3 has 14 amino acids. V lost 2 bases to trimming and J lost 5 bases, with 10 bases between them.

V and J are TRBV19 and TRBJ1-1; TRBD1 aligns across 10 bases. V lost 3 bases to trimming and J lost 7 bases; unmatched junction nucleotides: 5. The CDR3 has 14 amino acids. Looked up from germline, CDR1 is LNHDA and CDR2 is SQIVND (reference sequence). The chain's CDR3 is CASSIRDRGIEAFF. In DNA, the CDR3 is TGTGCCAGTAGTATCCGGGACAGGGGTATTGAAGCTTTCTTT.

This CDR3 is CASSRLGLAGRNTGELFF. The CDR3 DNA reads as TGTGCCAGCAGTCGACTAGGACTAGCGGGGAGGAACACCGGGGAGCTGTTTTTT. The genes are TRBV6-6 and TRBJ2-2; 12 bases map to TRBD2. From germline, CDR1 is MNHNY and CDR2 SVGAGI (reference sequence). With 5 bases clipped from V and 1 base from J, the junction kept 8 bases outside the gene matches. There are 18 residues in the CDR3.